This TCR beta chain is drawn from a study of T cell responses to AZD1222 COVID-19 vaccine. This table comes from immunoSEQ multiplex PCR, and its TCRdb copy is limited to in-frame clones, with some not included. Of about 190,000 clones listed, 90% to 95% are singletons. Germline assignment: CDR1 MNHEY and CDR2 SVGAGI. V was clipped by 5 bases and J by 5 bases, with 12 bases between them. The CDR3 is 13 amino acids. Sequencing used peripheral blood, obtained on day 0 of AZD1222 vaccination. This sequence originates from an adult in good health. This chain uses TRBV6-5 with TRBJ2-5; no clear D gene. The CDR3 reads CASSQQSTETQYF. The CDR3 bases are TGTGCCAGCAGTCAACAGTCCACGGAGACCCAGTACTTC.